This T cell receptor (beta chain) is from a study of early T cells in non-severe SARS-CoV-2 infection. Looking at the study overall: Sequencing targeted bulk RNA from unsorted whole blood, leaving chains unpaired.

Individual cDNA molecules each received unique molecular identifiers attached to them. TCRdb independently ran MiXCR on the 5' RACE reads; one entry per CDR3 protein. The sample has around 83,000 distinct CDR3 sequences; about 10% are singletons. Germline V gives CDR1 MNHEY, CDR2 SMNVEV (reference sequence). Trimming stripped 3 bases from V and 1 base from J, with 12 bases between. The CDR3 sequence is 15 residues long. This TCR came from an adult who was a healthcare worker with PCR-confirmed SARS-CoV-2 infection or an uninfected control (not recorded which). V usage is TRBV27 and J usage is TRBJ2-5; D possibly corresponds to TRBD2 (6 bases). Sequenced material: whole blood, taken at baseline. The CDR3 region is CASSFGGSSQETQYF. CDR3 bases: TGTGCCAGCAGTTTCGGGGGTTCGTCCCAAGAGACCCAGTACTTC.